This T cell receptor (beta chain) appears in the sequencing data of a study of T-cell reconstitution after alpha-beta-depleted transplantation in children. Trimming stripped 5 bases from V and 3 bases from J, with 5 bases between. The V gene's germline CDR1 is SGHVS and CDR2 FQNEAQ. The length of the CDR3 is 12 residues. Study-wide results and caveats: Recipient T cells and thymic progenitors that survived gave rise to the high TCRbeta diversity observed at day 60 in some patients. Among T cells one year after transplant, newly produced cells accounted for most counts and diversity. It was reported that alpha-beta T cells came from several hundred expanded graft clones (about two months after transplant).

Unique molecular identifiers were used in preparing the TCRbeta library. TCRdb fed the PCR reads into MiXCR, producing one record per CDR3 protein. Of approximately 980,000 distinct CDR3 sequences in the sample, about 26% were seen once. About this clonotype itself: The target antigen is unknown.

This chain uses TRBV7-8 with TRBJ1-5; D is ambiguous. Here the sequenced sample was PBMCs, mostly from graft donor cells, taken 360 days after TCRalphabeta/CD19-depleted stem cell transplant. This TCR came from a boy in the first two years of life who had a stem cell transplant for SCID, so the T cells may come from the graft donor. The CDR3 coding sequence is TGTGCCAGCAGCCTACACAATCAGCCCCAGCATTTT. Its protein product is CASSLHNQPQHF.